The 4 T cell receptor beta chains below all came from one sample that was sequenced in a study of blood T cell repertoires in COVID-19. The data were produced by immunoSEQ multiplex PCR, yet TCRdb's version contains in-frame clones alone and is incomplete. The sample lists approximately 39,000 clones; 80% to 90% were seen once. Sample: peripheral blood. The receptors stem from a man in his fifties with active or convalescent COVID-19.

The chain has TRBV7-8 and TRBJ2-5; D not certain. The CDR3 spans 12 residues. Germline V lookup: CDR1 SGHVS, CDR2 FQNEAQ. Deletions cut 5 bases from V and 5 bases from J, with 9 bases between. This chain's CDR3 is CASSPGSETQYF. The CDR3 coding sequence is TGTGCCAGCAGCCCCGGTTCGGAGACCCAGTACTTC.

CDR3 bases: TGTGCCAGCTCACCACGGGACAGGGGCTTGAACACTGAAGCTTTCTTT. Protein product: CASSPRDRGLNTEAFF. The rearrangement joins TRBV18 to TRBJ1-1, with 10 bases identical to TRBD1. The germline V gene encodes CDR1 KGHSH and CDR2 LQKENI. This CDR3 has 16 amino acids. Trimming removed 1 base from V and 0 bases from J; junction bases left unmatched: 2. The full variable domain, in which reference TRBV18 and TRBJ1-1 provide the parts outside the CDR3, is NAGVMQNPRHLVRRRGQEARLRCSPMKGHSHVYWYRQLPEEGLKFMVYLQKENIIDESGMPKERFSAEFPKEGPSILRIQQVVRGDSAAYFCASSPRDRGLNTEAFFGQGTRLTVV.

V and J are TRBV18 and TRBJ1-2; 10 nucleotides line up with TRBD1. The germline V gene has CDR1 KGHSH and CDR2 LQKENI. The V gene end was trimmed by 3 bases and the J gene end by 7 bases; junction bases not matched to a gene: 11. The CDR3 totals 16 residues. The chain's CDR3 is CASSPPSTGGRGGYTF. The CDR3 DNA follows: TGTGCCAGCTCACCCCCGTCGACAGGGGGCCGGGGTGGCTACACCTTC.

This chain joins TRBV6-5 and TRBJ2-5; D is perhaps TRBD2 (6 bases). Trimming cost V 8 bases and J 2 bases, with 12 bases left between them. Germline loops: CDR1 MNHEY, CDR2 SVGAGI. The CDR3 is 13 residues long. The CDR3 coding sequence is TGTGCCAGCGGAGGGCAACCTCAAGAGACCCAGTACTTC. This translates into CASGGQPQETQYF.